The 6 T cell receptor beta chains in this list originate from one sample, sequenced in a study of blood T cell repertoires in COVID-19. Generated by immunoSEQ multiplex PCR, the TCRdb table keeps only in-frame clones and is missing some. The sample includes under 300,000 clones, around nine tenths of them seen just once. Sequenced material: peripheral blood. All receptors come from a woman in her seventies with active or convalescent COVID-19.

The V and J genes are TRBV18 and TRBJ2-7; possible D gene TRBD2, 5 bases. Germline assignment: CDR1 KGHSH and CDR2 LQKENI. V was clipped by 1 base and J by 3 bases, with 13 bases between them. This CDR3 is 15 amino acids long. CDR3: CASSPREGTGYEQYF. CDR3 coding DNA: TGTGCCAGCTCACCACGAGAGGGCACGGGCTACGAGCAGTACTTC.

CDR3 region: CATSDRRGGQETQYF. For the CDR3, the DNA is TGTGCCACCAGTGATAGGAGGGGTGGACAAGAGACCCAGTACTTC. The chain links TRBV24-1 to TRBJ2-5; the D gene is possibly TRBD2 (6 bases). Germline lookup yields CDR1 KGHDR and CDR2 SFDVKD. Trimming pared 3 bases from V and 2 bases from J, leaving 12 bases between. This CDR3 comprises 15 residues.

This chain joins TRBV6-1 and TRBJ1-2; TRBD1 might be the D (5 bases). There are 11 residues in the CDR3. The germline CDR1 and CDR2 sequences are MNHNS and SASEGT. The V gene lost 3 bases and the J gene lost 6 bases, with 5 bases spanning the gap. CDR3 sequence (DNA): TGTGCCAGCAGTGACAGGGATGGCTACACCTTC. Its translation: CASSDRDGYTF.

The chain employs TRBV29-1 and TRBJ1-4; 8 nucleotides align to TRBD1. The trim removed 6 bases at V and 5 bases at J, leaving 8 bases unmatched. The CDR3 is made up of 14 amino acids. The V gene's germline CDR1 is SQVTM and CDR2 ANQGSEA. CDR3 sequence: CSVILDRENEKLFF. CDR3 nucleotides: TGCAGCGTCATCCTGGACAGGGAAAATGAAAAACTGTTTTTT.

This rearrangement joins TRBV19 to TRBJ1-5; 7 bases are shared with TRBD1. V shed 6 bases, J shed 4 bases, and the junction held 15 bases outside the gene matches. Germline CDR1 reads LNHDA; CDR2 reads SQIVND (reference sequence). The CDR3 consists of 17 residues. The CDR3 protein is CASRTYRGQVRNQPQHF. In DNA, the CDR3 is TGTGCCAGTAGAACCTATAGAGGACAGGTGAGGAATCAGCCCCAGCATTTT.

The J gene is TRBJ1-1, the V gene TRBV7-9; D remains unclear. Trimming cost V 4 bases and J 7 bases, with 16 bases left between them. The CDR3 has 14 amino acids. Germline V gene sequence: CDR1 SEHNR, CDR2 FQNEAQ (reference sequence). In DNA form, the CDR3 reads TGTGCCAGCAGCTCCAGGATGGGGAGAAGTGAAGCTTTCTTT. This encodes CASSSRMGRSEAFF.